Included here is one TCR beta chain sequence, with context. Trimming removed 2 bases at V and 3 bases at J, with 4 bases between. This CDR3 is built from 12 residues. Germline lookup yields CDR1 KGHSH and CDR2 LQKENI. This specimen comes from a study of blood T cell repertoires in COVID-19. Study summary: COVID-19 samples, acute and convalescent, were from the United States, Italy and Spain. In each case, the material was cDNA or gDNA derived from T cells, B-cell-depleted T cells, or PBMCs.

Authors' processing steps: Counts of nucleated cells, estimated from reference gene primer amplification, were obtained. Assay: immunoSEQ multiplex PCR; the TCRdb copy retains only in-frame clones and omits some. V and J calls and clone size follow that table, whereas D and trimming were derived from the DNA. The repertoire holds roughly 220,000 clones, with 80% to 85% as singletons. The chain joins TRBV18 to TRBJ2-5, with unresolved D. Sample: peripheral blood. This sequence was found in a man under 40 with active or convalescent COVID-19. The CDR3 here is CASSPVEETQYF. For the CDR3, the DNA is TGTGCCAGCTCACCAGTAGAAGAGACCCAGTACTTC.